The 20 T cell receptor beta chains below were found in one sample sequenced in a study of T cell changes during pregnancy in multiple sclerosis (dated by TCRdb to between 2017 and 2020). The method behind the library was the immunoSEQ multiplex PCR assay. The immuneACCESS repertoire file appears here via TCRdb, limited to in-frame rearrangements. These files lack a portion of the clones; in checked studies, under half of the deficit traces to unresolved V genes, and the cause of the others is not known. The sample profile shows around 130,000 clones; 80% to 95% of them were found once. Less than 7.5% of the sample is held by the ten biggest clonotypes. Sample: peripheral blood, taken before pregnancy. The receptors were gathered from a female donor with multiple sclerosis, enrolled in a pregnancy study.

The chain has TRBV30 and TRBJ1-2, with 7 bases aligning to TRBD1. From germline, CDR1 is GTSNPN and CDR2 SVGIG (reference sequence). V lost 7 bases, J lost 5 bases, and 10 bases stayed unmatched. This CDR3 comprises 13 residues. The CDR3 nucleotides are TGTGCCTCCCCTCGGGACAGTCAATATGGCTACACCTTC. Translating it yields CASPRDSQYGYTF.

V and J are TRBV4-2 and TRBJ1-5; 11 bases agree with TRBD1. The CDR3 sequence is 17 residues long. Germline assignment: CDR1 LGHNA and CDR2 YNFKEQ. Unmatched junction bases numbered 10, after V lost 4 bases and J lost 5 bases. The CDR3 DNA follows: TGTGCCAGCAGCCTTTCTCCCCGGACAGGGGGCTATCAGCCCCAGCATTTT. Protein sequence: CASSLSPRTGGYQPQHF.

The chain recombines TRBV18 with TRBJ2-5; TRBD1 agrees at 10 bases. The CDR3 is made up of 16 amino acids. V was clipped by 0 bases and J by 4 bases; unmatched bases: 5. Germline CDR1 KGHSH, CDR2 LQKENI. The CDR3 nucleotides read TGTGCCAGCTCACCACCGGAGGGACAGGGGTCAGAGACCCAGTACTTC. Protein: CASSPPEGQGSETQYF.

This rearrangement joins TRBV28 to TRBJ2-1; 9 nucleotides align to TRBD1. Trimming cost V 2 bases and J 8 bases; bases outside gene matches: 7. CDR1 is MDHEN, CDR2 SYDVKM, per germline. The CDR3 extends over 15 amino acids. DNA of the CDR3: TGTGCCAGCAGTTTACCGGGACAGGGAATGCATGAGCAGTTCTTC. Amino acids: CASSLPGQGMHEQFF.

The chain links TRBV21-1 to TRBJ2-7; the table's D gene call, TRBD1, was not cross checked with the DNA. TRBV21-1 is a listed pseudogene. This CDR3 has 17 amino acids. The CDR3 loop reads CASSKGSIWDRGHEQYF. The CDR3 DNA reads TGTGCCAGCAGCAAAGGGTCTATATGGGACAGGGGCCACGAGCAGTACTTC.

This clone was counted once. The rearrangement uses TRBV6-5 and TRBJ2-5; no clear D. The CDR3 sequence is 16 residues long. The V end was cut by 3 bases, the J end by 4 bases, with 18 bases between. Germline loops: CDR1 MNHEY, CDR2 SVGAGI. The CDR3 protein is CASSYSRLNPAETQYF. DNA of the CDR3: TGTGCCAGCAGTTATTCAAGACTGAACCCAGCAGAGACCCAGTACTTC.

This clone was observed once. The genes are TRBV9 and TRBJ1-1; TRBD1 agrees at 10 bases. Germline trimming cut 3 bases from V and 4 bases from J; bases unmatched to any gene: 12. From germline, CDR1 is SGDLS and CDR2 YYNGEE. The CDR3 totals 17 residues. CDR3 protein: CASSGRQGARLSTEAFF. The DNA of the CDR3 is TGTGCCAGCAGCGGGAGACAGGGGGCTCGGTTGAGCACTGAAGCTTTCTTT.

The chain uses TRBV10-1 and TRBJ2-3; 12 bases line up with TRBD2. V lost 3 bases to trimming and J lost 4 bases; unmatched junction nucleotides: 8. Germline values: CDR1 WNHNN, CDR2 SYGVQD (reference sequence). This CDR3 contains 17 residues. CDR3 region: CASSDGGLAGGPDTQYF. CDR3 DNA: TGCGCCAGCAGTGATGGGGGGCTAGCGGGAGGGCCAGATACGCAGTATTTT.

Of note for this clone: The junction and the germline gene differ at one end; a read error may be behind it. The J gene is TRBJ1-4, the V gene TRBV7-3; D might be TRBD1 (6 bases). The germline CDR1 and CDR2 sequences are SGHTA and FQGTGA. The CDR3 extends over 13 amino acids. The CDR3 DNA is TGTACCAGCACCAGGGGATTGAGTGAAAAACTGTTTTTT. Protein sequence: CTSTRGLSEKLFF.

The V and J genes are TRBV7-2 and TRBJ2-7, with 12 bases fitting TRBD2. The CDR3 has 15 residues. V shed 1 base, J shed 4 bases, and the junction held 2 bases outside the gene matches. Germline values: CDR1 SGHTA, CDR2 FQGNSA. CDR3 sequence: CASSLGTSGIYEQYF. The CDR3, as DNA: TGTGCCAGCAGCTTAGGGACTAGCGGGATTTACGAGCAGTACTTC.

The chain has TRBV7-9 and TRBJ2-7; 13 positions match TRBD2. The CDR3 loop spans 16 amino acids. Germline values: CDR1 SEHNR, CDR2 FQNEAQ (reference sequence). Trimming removed 4 bases from V and 1 base from J; junction bases left unmatched: 4. The CDR3 DNA reads TGTGCCAGCAGCTCCGAGACTAGCGGGAGGTCCTACGAGCAGTACTTC. It yields the protein CASSSETSGRSYEQYF.

The rearrangement joins TRBV30 to TRBJ2-2, with a possible D match to TRBD1 (5 bases). The V gene's germline CDR1 is GTSNPN and CDR2 SVGIG (reference sequence). The CDR3 is made up of 12 amino acids. The V end lost 4 bases, the J end lost 5 bases, and 8 bases lay between the germline ends. CDR3 coding DNA: TGTGCCTGGATCCAGGGTACCGGGGAGCTGTTTTTT. It yields the protein CAWIQGTGELFF.

The genes are TRBV15 and TRBJ2-2, with 8 bases lining up with TRBD2. Germline CDR1 reads LNHNV; CDR2 reads YYDKDF (reference sequence). The CDR3 loop spans 16 amino acids. J was trimmed by 7 bases and V by 0 bases; bases with no gene match: 7. CDR3 sequence: CATSREDGRVDGELFF. CDR3 bases: TGTGCCACCAGCAGAGAGGACGGGAGGGTCGACGGGGAGCTGTTTTTT.

The V call is TRBV27, the J call TRBJ1-1, with 7 nucleotides matching TRBD1. Germline assignment: CDR1 MNHEY and CDR2 SMNVEV (reference sequence). The CDR3 totals 15 residues. Unmatched junction bases numbered 12, after V lost 6 bases and J lost 5 bases. For the CDR3, the DNA is TGTGCCAGCAGCTGGGGGGACAGTAGAGGAACTGAAGCTTTCTTT. Residues: CASSWGDSRGTEAFF.

The rearrangement joins TRBV29-1 to TRBJ1-5; TRBD1 agrees at 7 bases. Trimming took 6 bases from V and 3 from J; bases not matched to a gene: 5. Germline loops: CDR1 SQVTM, CDR2 ANQGSEA. This CDR3 is built from 13 residues. The CDR3 nucleotides read TGCAGCGTGGAGGGACAGTTCAATCAGCCCCAGCATTTT. This translates into CSVEGQFNQPQHF.

The rearrangement links TRBV19 to TRBJ1-5; 7 positions agree with TRBD1. Germline lookup yields CDR1 LNHDA and CDR2 SQIVND (reference sequence). Trimming took 6 bases from V and 5 from J; bases not matched to a gene: 4. The CDR3 has 13 amino acids. The CDR3 loop reads CASRVDRDQPQHF. CDR3 coding DNA: TGTGCCAGTAGAGTAGACAGGGATCAGCCCCAGCATTTT.

J is TRBJ2-5 and V is TRBV5-1, with 11 bases identical to TRBD2. The germline gives CDR1 SGHRS, CDR2 YFSETQ. The CDR3 spans 16 residues. Trimming at V came to 4 bases and at J to 1 base, leaving 6 bases not matched to a gene. CDR3 residues: CASSRFSGGAQETQYF. The CDR3 region has the DNA TGCGCCAGCAGCCGCTTTAGCGGGGGGGCCCAAGAGACCCAGTACTTC. The whole variable domain, filled in from reference TRBV5-1 and TRBJ2-5, reads KAGVTQTPRYLIKTRGQQVTLSCSPISGHRSVSWYQQTPGQGLQFLFEYFSETQRNKGNFPGRFSGRQFSNSRSEMNVSTLELGDSALYLCASSRFSGGAQETQYFGPGTRLLVL.

The sample holds one count of this clone. CDR3 nucleotides: TGTGCCAGCAGTGAAGAGAACAGAAAGGGCTACACCTTC. This encodes CASSEENRKGYTF. The rearrangement uses TRBV6-1 and TRBJ1-2; D gene ambiguous. Germline V lookup: CDR1 MNHNS, CDR2 SASEGT. This CDR3 has 13 amino acids. V lost 1 base and J lost 8, with 11 bases in between.

The chain carries TRBV15 and TRBJ2-3, with TRBD2 identical over 13 bases. Germline V CDR1 and CDR2: LNHNV, YYDKDF (reference sequence). CDR3 length equals 19 residues. After removal of 0 bases from V and 5 bases from J, the junction contained 11 bases not matched to a gene. The CDR3, as DNA: TGTGCCACCAGCAGAGATGAAGCGACTAGCGGGAGGTTTGGAGATACGCAGTATTTT. Amino acid sequence: CATSRDEATSGRFGDTQYF.

The chain is built from TRBV9 and TRBJ2-3; 8 nucleotides match TRBD2. Germline-derived CDR1 and CDR2 are SGDLS and YYNGEE. Losses at the gene ends were 0 bases for V and 6 bases for J; bases not matched to a gene: 9. The CDR3 has 16 residues. CDR3 sequence: CASSVGLSGSRDTQYF. As DNA, the CDR3 is TGTGCCAGCAGCGTAGGTCTGAGCGGGAGTAGGGATACGCAGTATTTT.